This T cell receptor beta chain was sequenced during a study of shared clonotypes between healthy human individuals. Terminally differentiated effector memory CD45RA+ cells were excluded from the naive CD8 cells, which were CD45RO-negative and positively selected for CCR7. CDR3 length equals 17 residues. V lost 0 bases to trimming and J lost 4 bases; unmatched junction nucleotides: 8. Germline V gene data show CDR1 as LNHDA and CDR2 as SQIVND (reference sequence). Produced via immunoSEQ multiplex PCR; TCRdb's table is partial and in-frame only. The data show a few million clones, around 95% seen once.

The source is a man between 18 and 35 years old in good health. Some clones in this sample may be carry-over from other donors' samples. The V call is TRBV19, the J call TRBJ2-3, with 9 bases fitting TRBD2. The sample consisted of naive CD8+ T cells from PBMCs. Written as DNA, the CDR3 is TGTGCCAGTAGTATAGATCTGGCTAGCGGGATCGCAGATACGCAGTATTTT. Encoded protein: CASSIDLASGIADTQYF.